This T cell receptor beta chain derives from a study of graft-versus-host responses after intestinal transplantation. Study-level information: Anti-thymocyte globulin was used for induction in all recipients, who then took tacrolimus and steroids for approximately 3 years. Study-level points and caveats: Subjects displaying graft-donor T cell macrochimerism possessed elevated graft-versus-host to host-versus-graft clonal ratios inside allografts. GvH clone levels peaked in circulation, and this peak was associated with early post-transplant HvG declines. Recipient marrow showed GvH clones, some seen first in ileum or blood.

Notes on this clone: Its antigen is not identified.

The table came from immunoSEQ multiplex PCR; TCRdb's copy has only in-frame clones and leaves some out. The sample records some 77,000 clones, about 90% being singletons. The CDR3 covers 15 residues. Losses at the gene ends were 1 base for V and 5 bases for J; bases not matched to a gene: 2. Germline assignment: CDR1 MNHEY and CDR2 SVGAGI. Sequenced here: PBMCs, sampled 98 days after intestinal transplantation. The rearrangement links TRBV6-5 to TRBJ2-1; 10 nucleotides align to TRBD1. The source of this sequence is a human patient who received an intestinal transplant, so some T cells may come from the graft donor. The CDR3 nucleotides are TGTGCCAGCAGTTACTGGGGACAGGGGAACAATGAGCAGTTCTTC. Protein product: CASSYWGQGNNEQFF.